This TCR beta chain was sequenced for a study of shared clonotypes between healthy human individuals. Whole-study results and caveats: Clonotypes which were not shared had lower generation probabilities than clonotypes that all four donors shared. Naive subsets generally had larger estimated richness than memory subsets. At large depth, rarefaction still showed sorted-subset sequencing to be incomplete.

Concerning this clone: As yet, its antigen is unknown.

Several immunoSEQ 96-well plates shared each subset's DNA, each plate a replicate. Data came from immunoSEQ multiplex PCR; TCRdb stores just in-frame clones and leaves some out. The sample yields approximately 2,200,000 clones, about 92% seen once. Terminally differentiated effector memory CD45RA+ cells were excluded by CCR7 positive selection of CD45RO-negative cells. The receptor was isolated from a man aged 18 to 29 in good health. Some clones in this sample may be carry-over from other donors' samples. The sequenced sample consisted of naive CD8+ T cells from PBMCs.

The CDR3 protein is CASSPGTGREAFF. The CDR3 DNA follows: TGTGCCAGCAGCCCAGGGACAGGGCGAGAAGCTTTCTTT. The chain couples TRBV9 to TRBJ1-1, with 9 bases identical to TRBD1. This CDR3 has 13 amino acids. V lost 4 bases and J lost 8; bases outside the gene matches: 6. Germline values: CDR1 SGDLS, CDR2 YYNGEE.